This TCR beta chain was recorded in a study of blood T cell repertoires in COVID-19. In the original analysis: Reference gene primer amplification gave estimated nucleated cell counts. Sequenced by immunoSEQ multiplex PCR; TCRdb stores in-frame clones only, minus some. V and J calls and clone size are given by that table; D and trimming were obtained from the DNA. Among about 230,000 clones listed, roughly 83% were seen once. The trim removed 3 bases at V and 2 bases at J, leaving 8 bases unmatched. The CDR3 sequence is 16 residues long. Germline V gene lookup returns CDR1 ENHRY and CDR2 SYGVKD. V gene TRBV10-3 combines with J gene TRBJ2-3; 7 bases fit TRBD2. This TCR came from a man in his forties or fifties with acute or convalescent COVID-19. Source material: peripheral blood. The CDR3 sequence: CAISDGGEWATDTQYF. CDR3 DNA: TGTGCCATCAGTGATGGGGGGGAGTGGGCCACAGATACGCAGTATTTT.